This TCR beta chain was identified in a study of CD8+CD57+ T cells in acquired aplastic anemia. The overall study: Each DNA sample taken from sorted CD4+ and CD8+ cells came to about 3.2 ug on average.

V shed 6 bases, J shed 3 bases, and the junction held 3 bases outside the gene matches. Germline lookup yields CDR1 SGHRS and CDR2 YFSETQ. This CDR3 comprises 14 residues. Using genomic DNA as the template, TCR beta VDJ and CDR3 profiling was carried out. TCRdb reprocessed the reads with MiXCR, giving one entry per CDR3 protein. The sample consists of some 170,000 distinct CDR3 sequences, around 63% of them appearing once. Those patients picked for sequencing had displayed CD8+CD57+ cell expansion on flow cytometry. Every patient was diagnosed with severe acquired aplastic anemia. Patients were therapy-naive when their blood was sampled.

This sequence joins TRBV5-1 and TRBJ1-4, with 9 positions matching TRBD1. Sample: sorted CD4+, CD8+, or CD8+CD57+ T cells (not recorded which) from PBMCs. This receptor was taken from a human donor with aplastic anemia. The CDR3 DNA sequence: TGCGCCAGCACAAGACAGGGGGCTAATGAAAAACTGTTTTTT. Encoded protein: CASTRQGANEKLFF.